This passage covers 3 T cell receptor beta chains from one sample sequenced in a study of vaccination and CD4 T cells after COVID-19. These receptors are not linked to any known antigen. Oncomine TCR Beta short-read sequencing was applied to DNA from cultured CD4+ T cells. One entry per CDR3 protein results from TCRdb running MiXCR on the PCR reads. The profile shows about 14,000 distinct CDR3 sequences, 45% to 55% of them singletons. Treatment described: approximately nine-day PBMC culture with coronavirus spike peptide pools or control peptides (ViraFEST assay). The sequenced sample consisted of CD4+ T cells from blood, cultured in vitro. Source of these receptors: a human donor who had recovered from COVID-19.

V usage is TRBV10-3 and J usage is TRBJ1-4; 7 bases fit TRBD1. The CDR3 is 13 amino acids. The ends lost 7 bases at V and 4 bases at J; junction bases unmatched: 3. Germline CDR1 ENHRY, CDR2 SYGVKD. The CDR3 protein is CAITGQVNEKLFF. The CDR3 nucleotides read TGTGCCATCACAGGACAGGTTAATGAAAAACTGTTTTTT.

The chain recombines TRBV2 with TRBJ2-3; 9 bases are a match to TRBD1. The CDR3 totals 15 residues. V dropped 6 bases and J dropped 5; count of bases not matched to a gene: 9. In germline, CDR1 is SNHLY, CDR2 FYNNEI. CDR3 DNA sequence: TGTGCCAGCAGGGAATGGACAGGGGTTCGAGATACGCAGTATTTT. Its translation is CASREWTGVRDTQYF.

The CDR3: CASSLDLATQYF. CDR3 bases: TGTGCCAGCAGCTTAGATTTGGCTACGCAGTATTTT. The chain employs TRBV7-9 and TRBJ2-3; D is ambiguous. Deletions cut 1 base from V and 8 bases from J, with 7 bases between. The CDR3 consists of 12 residues. Per the germline V gene, CDR1 is SEHNR and CDR2 is FQNEAQ (reference sequence).